This section outlines one T cell receptor (beta chain) sequence together with its context. Each CDR3 protein is one row after TCRdb ran MiXCR on the 5' RACE reads. Seen here are hundreds of thousands of distinct CDR3 sequences, about 20% observed once, and the top ten hold roughly 4.3%. These data are taken from a study of identical twins. The CDR3 has 17 residues. CDR1 is ENHRY and CDR2 is SYGVKD in the germline V gene. J lost 6 bases, V lost 6 bases, and 16 bases had no gene match. The data also belong to a second study, concerning T cells expressing NK-cell markers.

This receptor was obtained from a woman aged 18-29 years in good health. The chain combines TRBV10-3 with TRBJ2-3, with 9 bases identical to TRBD2. The sequenced material came from PBMCs. In DNA form, the CDR3 reads TGTGCCATCAGCGGAGTTCATAGCGGGAGAGGTTCGGATACGCAGTATTTT. Encoded protein: CAISGVHSGRGSDTQYF.